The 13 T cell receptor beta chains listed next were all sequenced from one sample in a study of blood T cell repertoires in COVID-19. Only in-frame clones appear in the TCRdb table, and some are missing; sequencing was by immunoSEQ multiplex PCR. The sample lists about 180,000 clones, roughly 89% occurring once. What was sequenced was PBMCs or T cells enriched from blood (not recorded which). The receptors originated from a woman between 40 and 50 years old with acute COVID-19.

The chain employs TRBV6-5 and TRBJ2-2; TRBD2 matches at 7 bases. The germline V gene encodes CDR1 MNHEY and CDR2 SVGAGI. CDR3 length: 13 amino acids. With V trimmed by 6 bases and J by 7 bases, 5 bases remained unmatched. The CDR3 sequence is CASSRLAGGELFF. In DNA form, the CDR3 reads TGTGCCAGCAGCCGACTAGCTGGCGGGGAGCTGTTTTTT.

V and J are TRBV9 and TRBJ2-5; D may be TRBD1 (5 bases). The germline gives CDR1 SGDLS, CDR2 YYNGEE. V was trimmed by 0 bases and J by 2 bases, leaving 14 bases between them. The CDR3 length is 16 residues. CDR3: CASSVGTGKDQETQYF. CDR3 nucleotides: TGTGCCAGCAGCGTAGGAACAGGCAAAGATCAAGAGACCCAGTACTTC.

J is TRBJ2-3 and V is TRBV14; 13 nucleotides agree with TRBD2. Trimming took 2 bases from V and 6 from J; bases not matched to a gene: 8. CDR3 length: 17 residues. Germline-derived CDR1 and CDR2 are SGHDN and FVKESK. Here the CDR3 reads CASSQMTSGGPLDTQYF. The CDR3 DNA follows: TGTGCCAGCAGCCAAATGACTAGCGGGGGGCCATTGGATACGCAGTATTTT. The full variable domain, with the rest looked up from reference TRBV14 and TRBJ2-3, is EAGVTQFPSHSVIEKGQTVTLRCDPISGHDNLYWYRRVMGKEIKFLLHFVKESKQDESGMPNNRFLAERTGGTYSTLKVQPAELEDSGVYFCASSQMTSGGPLDTQYFGPGTRLTVL.

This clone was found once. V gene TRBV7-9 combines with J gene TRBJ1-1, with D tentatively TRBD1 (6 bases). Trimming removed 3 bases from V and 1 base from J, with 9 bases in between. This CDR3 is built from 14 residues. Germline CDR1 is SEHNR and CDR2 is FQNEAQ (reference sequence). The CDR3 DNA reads TGTGCCAGCAGCTTTTCAGGGGCGAACACTGAAGCTTTCTTT. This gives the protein CASSFSGANTEAFF.

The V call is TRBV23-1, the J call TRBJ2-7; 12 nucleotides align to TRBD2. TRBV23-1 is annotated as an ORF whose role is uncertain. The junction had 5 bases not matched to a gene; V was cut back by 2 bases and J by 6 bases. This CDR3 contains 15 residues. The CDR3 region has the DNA TGCGCCAGCAGTCAACCCCTAGCGGGGGGGGGCGAGCAGTACTTC. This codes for CASSQPLAGGGEQYF.

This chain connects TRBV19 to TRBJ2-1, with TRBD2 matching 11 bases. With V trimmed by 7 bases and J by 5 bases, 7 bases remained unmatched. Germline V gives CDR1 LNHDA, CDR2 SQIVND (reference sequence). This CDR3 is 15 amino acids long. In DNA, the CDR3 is TGTGCCAGTAAGGGGATAGCGGGAGGGAACAATGAGCAGTTCTTC. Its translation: CASKGIAGGNNEQFF.

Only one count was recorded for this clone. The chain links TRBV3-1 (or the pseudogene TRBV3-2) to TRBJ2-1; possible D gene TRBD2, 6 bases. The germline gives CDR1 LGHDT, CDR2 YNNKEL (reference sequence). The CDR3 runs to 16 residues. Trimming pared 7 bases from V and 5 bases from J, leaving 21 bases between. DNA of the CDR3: TGTGCCAGCACCGCTACCGGGACTCCCCTCGACAATGAGCAGTTCTTC. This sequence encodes CASTATGTPLDNEQFF.

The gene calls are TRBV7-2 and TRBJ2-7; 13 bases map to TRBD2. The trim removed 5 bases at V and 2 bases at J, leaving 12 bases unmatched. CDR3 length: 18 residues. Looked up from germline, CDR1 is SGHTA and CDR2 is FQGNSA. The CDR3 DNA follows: TGTGCCAGCAGCCCCGGGACTAGCGGGACCGAAGTTCCCTACGAGCAGTACTTC. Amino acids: CASSPGTSGTEVPYEQYF.

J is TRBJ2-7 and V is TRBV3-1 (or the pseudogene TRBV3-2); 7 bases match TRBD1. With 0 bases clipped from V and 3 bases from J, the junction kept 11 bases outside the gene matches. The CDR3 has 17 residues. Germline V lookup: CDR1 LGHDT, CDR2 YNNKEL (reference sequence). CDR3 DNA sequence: TGTGCCAGCAGCCAAGATATGGATCCCGGGACAGTCTACGAGCAGTACTTC. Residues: CASSQDMDPGTVYEQYF.

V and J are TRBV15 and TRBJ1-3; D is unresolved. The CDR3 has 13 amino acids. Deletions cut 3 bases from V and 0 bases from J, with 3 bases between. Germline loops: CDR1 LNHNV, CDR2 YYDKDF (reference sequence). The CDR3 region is CATSSGSGNTIYF. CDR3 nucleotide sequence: TGTGCCACCAGCAGCGGCTCTGGAAACACCATATATTTT. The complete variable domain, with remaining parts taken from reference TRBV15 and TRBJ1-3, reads DAMVIQNPRYQVTQFGKPVTLSCSQTLNHNVMYWYQQKSSQAPKLLFHYYDKDFNNEADTPDNFQSRRPNTSFCFLDIRSPGLGDTAMYLCATSSGSGNTIYFGEGSWLTVV.

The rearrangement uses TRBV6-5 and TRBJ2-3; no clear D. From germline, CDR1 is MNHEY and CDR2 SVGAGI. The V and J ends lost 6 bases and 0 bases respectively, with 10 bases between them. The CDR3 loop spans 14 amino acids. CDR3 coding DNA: TGTGCCAGCAGAATTTTGACTAGCACAGATACGCAGTATTTT. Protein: CASRILTSTDTQYF.

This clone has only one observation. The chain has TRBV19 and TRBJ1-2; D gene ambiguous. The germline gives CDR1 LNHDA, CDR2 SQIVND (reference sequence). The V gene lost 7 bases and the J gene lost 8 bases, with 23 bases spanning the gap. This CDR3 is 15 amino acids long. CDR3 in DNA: TGTGCCAGTACCCAGTACCTAGCCAATGACGGCGGCTACACCTTC. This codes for CASTQYLANDGGYTF. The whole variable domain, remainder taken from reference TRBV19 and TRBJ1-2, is DGGITQSPKYLFRKEGQNVTLSCEQNLNHDAMYWYRQDPGQGLRLIYYSQIVNDFQKGDIAEGYSVSREKKESFPLTVTSAQKNPTAFYLCASTQYLANDGGYTFGSGTRLTVV.

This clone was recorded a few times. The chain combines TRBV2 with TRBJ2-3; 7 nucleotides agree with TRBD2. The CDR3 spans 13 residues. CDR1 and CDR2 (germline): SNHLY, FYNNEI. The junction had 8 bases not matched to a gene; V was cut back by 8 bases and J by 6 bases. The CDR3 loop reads CASERDLRDTQYF. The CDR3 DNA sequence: TGTGCCAGCGAGCGGGATCTAAGGGATACGCAGTATTTT.